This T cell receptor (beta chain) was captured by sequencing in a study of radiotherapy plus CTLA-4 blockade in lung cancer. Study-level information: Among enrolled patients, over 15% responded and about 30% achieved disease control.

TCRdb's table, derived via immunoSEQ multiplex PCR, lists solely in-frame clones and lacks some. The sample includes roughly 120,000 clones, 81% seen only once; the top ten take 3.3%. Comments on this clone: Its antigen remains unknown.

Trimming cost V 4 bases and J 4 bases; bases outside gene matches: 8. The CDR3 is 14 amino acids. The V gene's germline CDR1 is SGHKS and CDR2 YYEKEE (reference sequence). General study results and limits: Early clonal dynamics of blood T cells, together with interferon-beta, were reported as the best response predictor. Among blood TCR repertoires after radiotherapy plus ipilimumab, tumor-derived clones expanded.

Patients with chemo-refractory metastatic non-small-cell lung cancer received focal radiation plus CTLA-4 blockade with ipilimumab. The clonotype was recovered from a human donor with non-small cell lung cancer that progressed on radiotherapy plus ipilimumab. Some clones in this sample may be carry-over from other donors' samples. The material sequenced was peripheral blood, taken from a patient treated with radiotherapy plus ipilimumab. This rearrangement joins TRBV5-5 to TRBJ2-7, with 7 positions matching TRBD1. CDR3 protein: CASSKGTDWYEQYF. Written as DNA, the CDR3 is TGTGCCAGCAGCAAAGGGACAGATTGGTACGAGCAGTACTTC.